This TCR beta chain was recovered during a study of glioma-infiltrating T cells. This clonotype was seen a few times. Its antigen is still unknown. Points from the study as a whole: Tissue-blood divergence was below expectation in non-neoplastic patients, above in gliomas. Very few CDR3 sequences were shared between tissue and blood.

Amplification of TCR alpha and beta CDR3 regions from RNA used iRepertoire nested multiplex PCR. For one-step reverse transcription and amplification, about 85-400 ng of tissue mRNA or PBMC total RNA was used. TCRdb independently ran MiXCR on the multiplex PCR reads; one entry per CDR3 protein. Here the sample spans tens of thousands of distinct CDR3 sequences, 23% being singletons. Germline CDR1 is SNHLY and CDR2 is FYNNEI. V was cut by 6 bases and J by 1 base, with 21 bases left in between. The CDR3 has 18 amino acids. The receptor's source is a human donor with low-grade glioma or glioblastoma, undergoing nonglioma brain surgery, or in good health (not recorded which). Material for sequencing was glioma tissue, nonneoplastic brain tissue, or PBMCs (not recorded which). The gene calls are TRBV2 and TRBJ2-2; D is tentatively TRBD1 or TRBD2 (5 bases each). This CDR3 reads CASRTTGALEENTGELFF. As DNA, the CDR3 is TGTGCCAGCAGGACGACCGGGGCGCTGGAGGAGAACACCGGGGAGCTGTTTTTT.